These T cell receptor beta chains were read from a single sample in a study of T cell responses to AZD1222 COVID-19 vaccine. Produced via immunoSEQ multiplex PCR; TCRdb's table is partial and in-frame only. The table includes some 66,000 clones, roughly 87% detected once. Sequencing used peripheral blood, obtained on day 0 of AZD1222 vaccination. All receptors derive from an adult in good health. Both conserved end residues are part of each CDR3. D genes are given only for firm matches. A clone size is listed for some rows: how often the clone was seen (once, few, many), or a class if it is expanded.

-	TRBJ1-2	once	TRBV20-1	TGCAGTGCTAGTCCCGACCTTGGGACGGCGTATGGCTACACCTTC	CSASPDLGTAYGYTF
-	TRBJ2-5	medium-sized	TRBV13	TGTGCCAGCAGCTTTTCAGGGATAGCGGAGACCCAGTACTTC	CASSFSGIAETQYF
TRBD1	TRBJ2-7	-	TRBV6-5	TGTGCCAGCAGGATTGCGACCGGGACAGGGTACGAGCAGTACTTC	CASRIATGTGYEQYF
-	TRBJ2-2	-	TRBV19	TGTGCCAGTATTTGGGGCGCGTTCGGCGGGGAGCTGTTTTTT	CASIWGAFGGELFF
-	TRBJ1-5	-	TRBV19	TGTGCCAGTAATAGCGGGAAGGATCAGCCCCAGCATTTT	CASNSGKDQPQHF
-	TRBJ2-1	few	TRBV7-3	TGTGCCAGCAGCTTATATCCGGGTTTGTCCTACAATGAGCAGTTCTTC	CASSLYPGLSYNEQFF
-	TRBJ1-2	-	TRBV6-5	TGTGCCAGCAGCCCGACGGGCGGCCAGCCCTATGGCTACACCTTC	CASSPTGGQPYGYTF
-	TRBJ1-6	-	TRBV11-3	TGTGCCAGCAGCCCGTACTATAATTCACCCCTCCACTTT	CASSPYYNSPLHF
-	TRBJ2-1	-	TRBV27	TGTGCCAGCAGTTTAACGGGACTCTCCTACAATGAGCAGTTCTTC	CASSLTGLSYNEQFF
TRBD1	TRBJ1-2	-	TRBV19	TGTGCCAGTAGTATAGAGATTAAGGGGGCGGCTGGCTACACCTTC	CASSIEIKGAAGYTF
-	TRBJ1-5	-	TRBV7-2	TGTGCCAGCAGCTTAGGAGGGGGACGGAACAATCAGCCCCAGCATTTT	CASSLGGGRNNQPQHF
TRBD1	TRBJ1-2	-	TRBV28	TGTGCCAGCAGTTTATTCCCCGACAGGGGGGAGGGCTACACCTTC	CASSLFPDRGEGYTF
-	TRBJ2-5	-	TRBV5-1	TGCGCCAGCAGCTTGGAGTCCAGGGGATCATTGGAGACCCAGTACTTC	CASSLESRGSLETQYF
-	TRBJ1-3	-	TRBV7-8	TGTGCCAGCAGCTTAGCGCTGACATACCGCTCTGGAAACACCATATATTTT	CASSLALTYRSGNTIYF
-	TRBJ1-5	-	TRBV5-1	TGCGCCAGCAGCTTGGACAGCATGTCTCAGCCCCAGCATTTT	CASSLDSMSQPQHF
-	TRBJ2-1	-	TRBV14	TGTGCCAGCAGCTCCCATCATTTGACCTACAATGAGCAGTTCTTC	CASSSHHLTYNEQFF
TRBD1	TRBJ1-1	-	TRBV10-3	TGTGCCATCAGCCTGGGGACAGGGGACTTGAACACTGAAGCTTTCTTT	CAISLGTGDLNTEAFF
-	TRBJ2-5	-	TRBV12-5	TGTGCTAGTGGTTCGCCGACAGGAGCCAAGCCAGAGACCCAGTACTTC	CASGSPTGAKPETQYF
-	TRBJ1-2	-	TRBV15	TGTGCCACCAGCAAAGGACCCCCGGGAAACTATGGCTACACCTTC	CATSKGPPGNYGYTF
-	TRBJ2-3	-	TRBV24-1	TGTGCCACCAGTGATTCTCTGGCAGGATTGTTTGATACGCAGTATTTT	CATSDSLAGLFDTQYF
-	TRBJ1-2	-	TRBV2	TGTGCCAGCAGTCGGGCCGACAGCTATGGCTACACCTTC	CASSRADSYGYTF
-	TRBJ1-4	-	TRBV27	TGTGCCAGCAGTTTATTATTGGGGGGTGAAAAACTGTTTTTT	CASSLLLGGEKLFF
TRBD1	TRBJ2-2	once	TRBV27	TGTGCCAGCAGTTTTAACGTGGGGACAGGGCACAAAGTAGGGGAGCTGTTTTTT	CASSFNVGTGHKVGELFF
TRBD2	TRBJ2-3	-	TRBV7-2	TGTGCCAGCAGCCTTACTAGCGGGGGGGCCTCGGGGAATACGCAGTATTTT	CASSLTSGGASGNTQYF
-	TRBJ1-1	once	TRBV25-1	TGTGCCAGCAGTGGAAGGAACGAGAACACTGAAGCTTTCTTT	CASSGRNENTEAFF
-	TRBJ2-6	few	TRBV6-2/TRBV6-3	TGTGCCAGCAGTTACTCGGACTCTGGGGCCAACGTCCTGACTTTC	CASSYSDSGANVLTF
TRBD1	TRBJ1-5	-	TRBV6-5	TGTGCCAGCAGACTACAGGGGGCGAGTCAGCCCCAGCATTTT	CASRLQGASQPQHF
-	TRBJ1-1	-	TRBV11-3	TGTGCCAGCAGCTTTTCAGGGTACACTGAAGCTTTCTTT	CASSFSGYTEAFF
TRBD1	TRBJ1-2	-	TRBV19	TGTGCCAGTAGTACATTCCGGGACAGGACCACTGGAGGCGGCTACACCTTC	CASSTFRDRTTGGGYTF
-	TRBJ1-1	-	TRBV19	TGTGCCAGTAGTGGCCTAAGGGGGAACACTGAAGCTTTCTTT	CASSGLRGNTEAFF
-	TRBJ2-2	-	TRBV5-1	TGCGCCAGCAGCCTGCGACAGGCGAACACCGGGGAGCTGTTTTTT	CASSLRQANTGELFF
-	TRBJ2-5	-	TRBV18	TGTGCCAGCTCACCAAGCATGGACCCCGCCGAGACCCAGTACTTC	CASSPSMDPAETQYF
-	TRBJ2-7	-	TRBV7-9	TGTGCCAGCAGCTTATTTGCTATAAAAACCGACGAGCAGTACTTC	CASSLFAIKTDEQYF
-	TRBJ1-5	-	TRBV30	TGTGCCTGGAGTTCAGTTAATAGCAATCAGCCCCAGCATTTT	CAWSSVNSNQPQHF
TRBD1	TRBJ2-7	-	TRBV9	TGTGCCAGCAGCGTCCAAGCAGCCGGGACAGGGACCTACGAGCAGTACTTC	CASSVQAAGTGTYEQYF
-	TRBJ1-1	-	TRBV6-5	TGTGCCAGCAGTTGGGGACAAAAGAACACTGAAGCTTTCTTT	CASSWGQKNTEAFF
TRBD1	TRBJ2-1	once	TRBV4-2	TGTGCCAGCAGCCGAAAAGACAGGGGGGTGAGGGATGAGCAGTTCTTC	CASSRKDRGVRDEQFF
-	TRBJ1-2	-	TRBV7-9	TGTGCCAGCAGTTATCACAGTGGAGGCTACACCTTC	CASSYHSGGYTF
TRBD1	TRBJ1-5	-	TRBV6-5	TGTGCCAGCATCCGGGACAGAGATAGCAATCAGCCCCAGCATTTT	CASIRDRDSNQPQHF
-	TRBJ2-5	-	TRBV6-1	TGTGCCAGCAGTGAAGGGGGGACTCGCCAAGAGACCCAGTACTTC	CASSEGGTRQETQYF
-	TRBJ1-1	few	TRBV27	TGTGCCAGCAGTTTATCGTGGTCCTACACTGAAGCTTTCTTT	CASSLSWSYTEAFF
-	TRBJ2-6	-	TRBV4-3	TGCGCCAGCAGCCAAGAACCGGCCGGGGCTGGGGCCAACGTCCTGACTTTC	CASSQEPAGAGANVLTF
TRBD1	TRBJ1-6	-	TRBV4-1	TGCGCCAGCAGCCAAGGCGAGACAGGGGCTAACCCTAGCTCCTATAATTCACCCCTCCACTTT	CASSQGETGANPSSYNSPLHF
-	TRBJ1-5	-	TRBV6-5	TGTGCCAGCAGCCAGCCCTATAGCAATCAGCCCCAGCATTTT	CASSQPYSNQPQHF
TRBD1	TRBJ2-2	-	TRBV2	TGTGCCAGCAGCATACAGGGGTACACCGGGGAGCTGTTTTTT	CASSIQGYTGELFF
-	TRBJ1-2	-	TRBV3-1/TRBV3-2	TGTGCCAGCAGCCAAGCGGATAACTATGGCTACACCTTC	CASSQADNYGYTF
-	TRBJ1-5	-	TRBV5-5	TGTGCCAGCAGCTTAACCGGGGGCAATCAGCCCCAGCATTTT	CASSLTGGNQPQHF
-	TRBJ2-3	-	TRBV30	TGTGCCTGGAGTCTTACGGGTCCCACAGATACGCAGTATTTT	CAWSLTGPTDTQYF
-	TRBJ2-7	once	TRBV11-3	TGTGCCAGCAGCCTATGGGACGGTTCCTACGAGCAGTACTTC	CASSLWDGSYEQYF
TRBD1	TRBJ2-7	-	TRBV7-8	TGTGCCAGCAGCTTAGAGGGACAGAGCTCCTACGAGCAGTACTTC	CASSLEGQSSYEQYF
-	TRBJ1-3	few	TRBV4-1	TGCGCCAGCAGCCCAGCAACGAACGGAAACACCATATATTTT	CASSPATNGNTIYF
-	TRBJ1-5	-	TRBV19	TGTGCCTCCCTGGGACAAGTTTATCAGCCCCAGCATTTT	CASLGQVYQPQHF
TRBD2	TRBJ2-3	-	TRBV11-1	TGTGCCAGCAGCTTATTCAGCGGGGCTAGCACAGATACGCAGTATTTT	CASSLFSGASTDTQYF
-	TRBJ1-6	-	TRBV7-2	TGTGCCAGCAGCTTAGCTCAGGGGAATTCACCCCTCCACTTT	CASSLAQGNSPLHF
-	TRBJ2-7	-	TRBV5-1	TGCGCCAGCAGCTTGGAGGGTTGGCAGTCCTACGAGCAGTACTTC	CASSLEGWQSYEQYF
TRBD2	TRBJ2-1	-	TRBV12-5	TGTGCTAGTGGTATCGGACTAGCGGGCTACAATGAGCAGTTCTTC	CASGIGLAGYNEQFF
TRBD2	TRBJ2-1	-	TRBV2	TGTGCCAGCAGGCCGGGACTAGCGGGAGTTGCCTACAATGAGCAGTTCTTC	CASRPGLAGVAYNEQFF